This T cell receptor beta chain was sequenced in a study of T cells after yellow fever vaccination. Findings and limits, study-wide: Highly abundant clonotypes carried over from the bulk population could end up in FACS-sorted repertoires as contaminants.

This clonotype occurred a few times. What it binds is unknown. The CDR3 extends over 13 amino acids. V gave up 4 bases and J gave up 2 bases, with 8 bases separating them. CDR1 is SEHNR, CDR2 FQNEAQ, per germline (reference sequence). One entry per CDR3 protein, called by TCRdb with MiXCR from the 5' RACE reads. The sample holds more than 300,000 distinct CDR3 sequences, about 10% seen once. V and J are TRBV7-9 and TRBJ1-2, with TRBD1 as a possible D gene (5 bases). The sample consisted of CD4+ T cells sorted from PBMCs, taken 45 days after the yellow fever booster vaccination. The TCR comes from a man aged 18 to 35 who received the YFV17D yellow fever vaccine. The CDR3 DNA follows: TGTGCCAGCAGCTGGGACGGGAACTATGGCTACACCTTC. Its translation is CASSWDGNYGYTF.